One TCR beta chain is described in this entry. The antigen is undetermined. The table came from immunoSEQ multiplex PCR; TCRdb's copy has only in-frame clones and leaves some out. The repertoire holds more than 65,000 clones, 90% to 95% seen once, with around 0.57% in the top ten. The germline V gene encodes CDR1 MNHEY and CDR2 SMNVEV (reference sequence). This CDR3 is 13 amino acids long. V lost 5 bases to trimming and J lost 5 bases, with 12 bases between them. The data belong to a study of graft-versus-host responses after intestinal transplantation. Study background: All recipients were transplanted with multivisceral, liver-intestinal, or isolated intestinal grafts. Anti-thymocyte globulin induction preceded about 3 years of tacrolimus and steroid maintenance in all recipients. Whole-study findings and limits: GvH clonotypes were identified within recipient marrow, with a subset emerging first in ileum or blood.

Sample: unstimulated CD8+ T cells sorted from spleen or lymph node cells, taken before intestinal transplant. The sequence derives from a human donor who received an intestinal transplant. The rearrangement joins TRBV27 to TRBJ1-2; no definite D call. This chain's CDR3 is CASSARTYYGYTF. In nucleotides, the CDR3 is TGTGCCAGCAGTGCCCGGACGTATTATGGCTACACCTTC.